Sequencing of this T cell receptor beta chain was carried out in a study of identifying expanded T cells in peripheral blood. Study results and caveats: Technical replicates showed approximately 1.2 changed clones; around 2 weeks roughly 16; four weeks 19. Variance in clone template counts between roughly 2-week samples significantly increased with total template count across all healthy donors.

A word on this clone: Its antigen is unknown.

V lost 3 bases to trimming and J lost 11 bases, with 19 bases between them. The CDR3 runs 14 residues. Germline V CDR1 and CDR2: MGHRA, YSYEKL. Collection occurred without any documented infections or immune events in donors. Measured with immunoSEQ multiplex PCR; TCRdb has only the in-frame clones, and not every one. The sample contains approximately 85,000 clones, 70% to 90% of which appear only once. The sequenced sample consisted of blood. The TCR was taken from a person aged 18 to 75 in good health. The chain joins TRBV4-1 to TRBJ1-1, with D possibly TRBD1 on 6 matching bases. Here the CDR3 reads CASSHPGTGRGAFF. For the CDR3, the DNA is TGCGCCAGCAGCCACCCCGGTACAGGGAGGGGGGCTTTCTTT.